This T cell receptor beta chain was identified in a study of beta chain features in type 1 diabetes. TCRB transcripts that were expressed got sequenced, as all of the isolated RNA had been reverse transcribed. Clones were sequenced by immunoSEQ multiplex PCR, and TCRdb holds only the in-frame ones, with some missing. Here the sample spans a few hundred thousand clones, 10% to 15% being singletons. CDR1 and CDR2 from the germline V gene are KGHSH and LQKENI. V was shortened by 3 bases and J by 1 base, with 9 bases between the two germline ends. The CDR3 extends over 14 amino acids. Each donor gave one heparinised blood draw averaging around 120 mL. General study results and limits: VDJ junctions from patients with type 1 diabetes contained fewer insertions and more deletions. The study found moderately but significantly shorter TCRB CDR3s in all four CD4+ subsets of Type 1 diabetes patients.

A few counts support this clone. Its target is not known. The sequenced material came from naive CD4+ T cells from blood. The receptor was isolated from a woman under 30 with type 1 diabetes. This chain links TRBV18 with TRBJ2-5; TRBD1 is a possible D gene (6 bases). The CDR3 DNA follows: TGTGCCAGCTCACCGGACAGTGGCCAAGAGACCCAGTACTTC. Translating gives CASSPDSGQETQYF. The whole variable domain, remainder taken from reference TRBV18 and TRBJ2-5, is NAGVMQNPRHLVRRRGQEARLRCSPMKGHSHVYWYRQLPEEGLKFMVYLQKENIIDESGMPKERFSAEFPKEGPSILRIQQVVRGDSAAYFCASSPDSGQETQYFGPGTRLLVL.